This T cell receptor (beta chain) was documented in a study of cytomegalovirus exposure and HLA in healthy donors. A few counts support this clone. An end of the junction differs from the germline gene, which may be a read error. The study ran its PCR with 60 Vbeta and 13 Jbeta primers. Using immunoSEQ multiplex PCR, the repertoire was profiled, and TCRdb retains in-frame clones only, with some absent. The sample consists of fewer than 150,000 clones, roughly two thirds of them appearing once. The TCR comes from a human donor in good health. The sequenced sample was PBMCs.

CDR3 sequence reads: CASREINSNQPQHF. The CDR3 DNA follows: TGTGCCAGCCGTGAAATCAATAGCAATCAGCCCCAGCATTTT. This sequence joins TRBV6-1 and TRBJ1-5; D remains ambiguous. The CDR3 length is 14 residues. The germline CDR1 and CDR2 sequences are MNHNS and SASEGT.